This TCR beta chain was recovered during a study of OX40 agonist ivuxolimab in advanced cancers. Study details: Hepatocellular carcinoma, melanoma, renal cell or head and neck cancer was diagnosed in the dose-escalation patients. Overall study results and limits: Averaging showed that CD8+ T cells had more expanded clones than CD4+ did. Antigen targets of the expanded peripheral T cells went undetermined.

CDR3 length: 15 residues. Germline CDR1 PRHDT, CDR2 FYEKMQ (reference sequence). Trimming took 0 bases from V and 8 from J, leaving 13 bases between them. The data were produced by immunoSEQ multiplex PCR, yet TCRdb's version contains in-frame clones alone and is incomplete. This table holds approximately 47,000 clones, around 90% found once. As concerns this clone: The antigen remains unidentified.

Here the sequenced sample was CD4+ or CD8+ T cells sorted from blood, taken in a trial of the OX40 agonist ivuxolimab. This clonotype originated in an adult with an advanced solid tumor such as melanoma, head and neck, liver or kidney cancer. This chain uses TRBV13 with TRBJ1-4, with TRBD1 as a possible D gene (6 bases). The DNA for the CDR3 is TGTGCCAGCAGCTTAGGGGGGGCTGTAAACGAAAAACTGTTTTTT. The encoded protein is CASSLGGAVNEKLFF.